Below are 2 T cell receptor beta chains sequenced from a single sample in a study of PD-1 blockade in classical Hodgkin lymphoma. Relapses following autologous stem cell transplantation were seen in all patients, with brentuximab vedotin exposure varying. Some clones are missing from TCRdb's copy, which holds only in-frame ones; the method was immunoSEQ multiplex PCR. The data show about 26,000 clones, about nine tenths seen once. The source material was peripheral blood mononuclear cells (PBMCs), sampled at baseline. All receptors come from a human donor with classical Hodgkin lymphoma.

This clone was observed once. The chain couples TRBV5-6 to TRBJ2-3; no reliable D call. Germline CDR1 SGHDT, CDR2 YYEEEE. V was cut by 6 bases and J by 2 bases, with 13 bases left in between. The CDR3 covers 14 residues. CDR3 coding DNA: TGTGCCAGCACCATGGGTGGGAACACAGATACGCAGTATTTT. It codes for CASTMGGNTDTQYF.

The V gene is TRBV9, the J gene TRBJ2-5; TRBD2 aligns across 10 bases. CDR1 SGDLS and CDR2 YYNGEE come from the germline V gene. J lost 0 bases, V lost 4 bases, and 6 bases had no gene match. The CDR3 consists of 16 residues. Here the CDR3 reads CASSPTSGIYQETQYF. The CDR3, as DNA: TGTGCCAGCAGCCCAACTAGCGGGATATACCAAGAGACCCAGTACTTC.